The 7 T cell receptor beta chains given below trace back to one sample, sequenced in a study of blood T cell repertoires in COVID-19. Assay: immunoSEQ multiplex PCR; the TCRdb copy retains only in-frame clones and omits some. This table holds fewer than 400,000 clones, around 80% found once. Input material: peripheral blood. The receptors here all came from a man aged 25 to 40 with active or convalescent COVID-19.

This chain joins TRBV19 and TRBJ2-7; perhaps TRBD1 as D (6 bases). There are 13 residues in the CDR3. V dropped 4 bases and J dropped 2 bases, with 9 bases sitting between them. Germline V gene lookup returns CDR1 LNHDA and CDR2 SQIVND (reference sequence). The CDR3 is CASSKGVPYEQYF. The CDR3 DNA follows: TGTGCCAGTAGTAAGGGGGTTCCCTACGAGCAGTACTTC.

V and J are TRBV6-2 or TRBV6-3 and TRBJ2-5, with 9 bases aligning to TRBD2. This CDR3 has 14 residues. Germline V lookup: CDR1 MNHEY, CDR2 SVGEGT. J lost 3 bases, V lost 5 bases, and 4 bases had no gene match. The CDR3 DNA reads as TGTGCCAGCAGTCGTAGCGGGAGTGAAGAGACCCAGTACTTC. The encoded protein is CASSRSGSEETQYF.

This clone has a single count. V gene TRBV9 combines with J gene TRBJ2-5; TRBD2 matches 13 bases. V lost 0 bases and J lost 5; bases outside the gene matches: 4. CDR1 is SGDLS, CDR2 YYNGEE, per germline. This CDR3 is 16 amino acids long. Here the CDR3 DNA reads TGTGCCAGCAGCGTAGGAGAGACTAGCGGGAGGGAGACCCAGTACTTC. It translates to CASSVGETSGRETQYF.

The J gene is TRBJ1-5, the V gene TRBV6-5, with 12 nucleotides matching TRBD1. CDR1 is MNHEY and CDR2 is SVGAGI in the germline V gene. The CDR3 runs 15 residues. The V segment lost 5 bases and the J segment 6 bases; nucleotides outside the gene matches: 5. This CDR3 is CASSPGTGGFQPQHF. CDR3 sequence (DNA): TGTGCCAGCAGTCCCGGGACAGGGGGCTTTCAGCCCCAGCATTTT.

The CDR3 DNA reads TGTGCCAGGCGGACAGGGAACACCGGGGAGCTGTTTTTT. Its translation: CARRTGNTGELFF. V usage is TRBV19 and J usage is TRBJ2-2, with TRBD1 matching over 7 bases. CDR1 and CDR2 from the germline V gene are LNHDA and SQIVND (reference sequence). The CDR3 runs 13 residues. The junction had 2 bases not matched to a gene; V was cut back by 9 bases and J by 1 base. Full variable domain (remainder filled in from reference TRBV19 and TRBJ2-2): DGGITQSPKYLFRKEGQNVTLSCEQNLNHDAMYWYRQDPGQGLRLIYYSQIVNDFQKGDIAEGYSVSREKKESFPLTVTSAQKNPTAFYLCARRTGNTGELFFGEGSRLTVL.

The rearrangement joins TRBV6-5 to TRBJ1-1; possibly TRBD1 for D (5 bases). Germline CDR1 MNHEY, CDR2 SVGAGI. The CDR3 runs 14 residues. V was shortened by 2 bases and J by 5 bases, with 12 bases between the two germline ends. The CDR3 DNA reads as TGTGCCAGCAGTTACCAGGGTATGGTGACTGAAGCTTTCTTT. This gives the protein CASSYQGMVTEAFF.

V and J are TRBV3-1 (or the pseudogene TRBV3-2) and TRBJ2-7; 9 bases map to TRBD2. Germline assignment: CDR1 LGHDT and CDR2 YNNKEL (reference sequence). The V and J ends lost 4 bases and 3 bases, in that order; junction bases with no gene match: 13. The CDR3 length is 17 residues. CDR3 in DNA: TGTGCCAGCAGCCGAACGGGTGGGGTAGCGGGAGTCTACGAGCAGTACTTC. Translating it yields CASSRTGGVAGVYEQYF.